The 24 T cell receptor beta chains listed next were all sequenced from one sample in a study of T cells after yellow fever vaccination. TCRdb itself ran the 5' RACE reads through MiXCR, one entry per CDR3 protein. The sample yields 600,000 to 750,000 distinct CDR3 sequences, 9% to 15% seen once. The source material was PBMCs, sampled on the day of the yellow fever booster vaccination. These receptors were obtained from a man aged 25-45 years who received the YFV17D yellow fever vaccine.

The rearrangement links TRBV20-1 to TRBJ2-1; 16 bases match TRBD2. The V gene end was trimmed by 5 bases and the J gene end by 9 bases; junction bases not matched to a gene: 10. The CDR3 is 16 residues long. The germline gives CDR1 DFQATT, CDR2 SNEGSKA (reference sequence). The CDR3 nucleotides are TGCAGTGCTGCTAAAGGGACTAGCGGGAGGGCGGGTGAGCAGTTCTTC. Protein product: CSAAKGTSGRAGEQFF.

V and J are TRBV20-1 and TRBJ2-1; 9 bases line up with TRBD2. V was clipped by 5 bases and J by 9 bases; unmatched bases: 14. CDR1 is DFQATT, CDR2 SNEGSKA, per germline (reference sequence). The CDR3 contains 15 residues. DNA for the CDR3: TGCAGTGCTCCCACCGGGACTAGCCGAGTTGGTGAGCAGTTCTTC. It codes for CSAPTGTSRVGEQFF.

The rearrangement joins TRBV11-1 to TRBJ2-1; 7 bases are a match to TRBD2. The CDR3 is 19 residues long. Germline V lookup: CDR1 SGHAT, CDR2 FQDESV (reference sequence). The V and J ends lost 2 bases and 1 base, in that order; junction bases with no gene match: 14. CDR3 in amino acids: CASSLTKHASGASYNEQFF. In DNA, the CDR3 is TGTGCCAGCAGCTTAACAAAACACGCCAGCGGGGCTTCCTACAATGAGCAGTTCTTC.

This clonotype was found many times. CDR3 DNA: TGTGCCAGCAGCCCGGGACTAGCGTACGAGCAGTACTTC. Translation gives CASSPGLAYEQYF. The V gene is TRBV11-1, the J gene TRBJ2-7; TRBD2 aligns across 10 bases. Losses at the gene ends were 5 bases for V and 4 bases for J; bases not matched to a gene: 2. Germline-derived CDR1 and CDR2 are SGHAT and FQDESV (reference sequence). The CDR3 consists of 13 residues.

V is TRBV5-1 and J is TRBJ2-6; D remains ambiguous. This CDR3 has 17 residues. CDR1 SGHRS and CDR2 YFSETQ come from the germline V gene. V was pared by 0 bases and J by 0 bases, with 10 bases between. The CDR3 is CASSLAFLLSGANVLTF. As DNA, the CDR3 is TGCGCCAGCAGCTTGGCGTTTCTCCTCTCTGGGGCCAACGTCCTGACTTTC.

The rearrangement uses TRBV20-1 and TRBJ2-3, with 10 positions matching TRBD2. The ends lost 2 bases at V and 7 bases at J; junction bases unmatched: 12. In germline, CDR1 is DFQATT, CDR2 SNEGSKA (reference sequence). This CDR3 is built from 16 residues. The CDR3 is CSARPPSSGRGHTQYF. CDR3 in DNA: TGCAGTGCTAGACCGCCTTCTAGCGGGAGAGGACATACGCAGTATTTT.

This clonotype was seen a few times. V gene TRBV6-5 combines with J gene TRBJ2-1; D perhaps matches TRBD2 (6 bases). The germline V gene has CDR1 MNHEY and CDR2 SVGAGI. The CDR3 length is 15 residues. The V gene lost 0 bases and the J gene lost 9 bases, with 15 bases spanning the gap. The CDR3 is CASSYSWSGVAEQFF. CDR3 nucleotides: TGTGCCAGCAGTTACTCGTGGTCGGGAGTGGCTGAGCAGTTCTTC.

CDR3 amino acids: CTSSQGGGLDPPQSSYNEQFF. For the CDR3, the DNA is TGCACCAGCAGCCAGGGAGGAGGGTTAGACCCCCCTCAGAGCTCCTACAATGAGCAGTTCTTC. The rearrangement joins TRBV1 to TRBJ2-1; the listed D gene, TRBD1, was not tested against the DNA. TRBV1 is termed a pseudogene. The CDR3 spans 21 residues.

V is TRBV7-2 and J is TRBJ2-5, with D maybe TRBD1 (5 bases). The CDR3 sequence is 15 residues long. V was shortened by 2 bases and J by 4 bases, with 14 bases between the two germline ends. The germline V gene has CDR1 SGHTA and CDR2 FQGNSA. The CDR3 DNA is TGTGCCAGCAGCTTATCCAGGGTCGAGAGAGAGACCCAGTACTTC. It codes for CASSLSRVERETQYF.

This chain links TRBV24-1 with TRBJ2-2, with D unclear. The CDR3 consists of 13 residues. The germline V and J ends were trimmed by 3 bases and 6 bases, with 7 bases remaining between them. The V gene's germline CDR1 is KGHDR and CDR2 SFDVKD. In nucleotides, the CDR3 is TGTGCCACCAGTGATCGCGTCGCCGGGGAGCTGTTTTTT. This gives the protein CATSDRVAGELFF.

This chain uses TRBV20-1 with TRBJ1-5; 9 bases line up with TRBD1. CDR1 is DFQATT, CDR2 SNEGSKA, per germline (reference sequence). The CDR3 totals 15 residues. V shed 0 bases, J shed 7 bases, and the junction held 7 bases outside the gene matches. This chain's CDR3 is CSARDGGTGQQPQHF. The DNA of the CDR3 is TGCAGTGCTAGAGATGGGGGGACAGGGCAACAGCCCCAGCATTTT.

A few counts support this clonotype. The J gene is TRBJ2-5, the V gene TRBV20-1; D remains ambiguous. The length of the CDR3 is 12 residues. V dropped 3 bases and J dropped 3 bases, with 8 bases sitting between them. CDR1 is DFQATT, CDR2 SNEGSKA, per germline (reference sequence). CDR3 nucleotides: TGCAGTGCTAGTAAAGGGAAAGAGACCCAGTACTTC. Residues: CSASKGKETQYF.

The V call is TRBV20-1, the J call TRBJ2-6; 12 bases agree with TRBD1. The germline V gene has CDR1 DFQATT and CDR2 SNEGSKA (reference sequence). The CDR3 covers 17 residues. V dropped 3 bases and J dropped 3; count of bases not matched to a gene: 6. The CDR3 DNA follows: TGCAGTGCTAGGGGACAGGGGGCGAAAGGTGGGGCCAACGTCCTGACTTTC. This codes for CSARGQGAKGGANVLTF.

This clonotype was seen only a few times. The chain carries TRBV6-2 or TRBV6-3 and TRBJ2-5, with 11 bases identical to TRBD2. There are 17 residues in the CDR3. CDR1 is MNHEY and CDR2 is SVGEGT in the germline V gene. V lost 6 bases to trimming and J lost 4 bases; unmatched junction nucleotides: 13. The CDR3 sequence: CASSGRLAGSSVETQYF. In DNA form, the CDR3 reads TGTGCCAGCAGCGGGAGACTAGCGGGATCGAGTGTAGAGACCCAGTACTTC.

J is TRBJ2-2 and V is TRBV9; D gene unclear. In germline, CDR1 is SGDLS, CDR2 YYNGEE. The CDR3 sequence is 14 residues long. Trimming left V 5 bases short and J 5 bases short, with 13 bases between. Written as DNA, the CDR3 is TGTGCCAGCAGTGAGTCCCCGCGGACCGGGGAGCTGTTTTTT. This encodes CASSESPRTGELFF.

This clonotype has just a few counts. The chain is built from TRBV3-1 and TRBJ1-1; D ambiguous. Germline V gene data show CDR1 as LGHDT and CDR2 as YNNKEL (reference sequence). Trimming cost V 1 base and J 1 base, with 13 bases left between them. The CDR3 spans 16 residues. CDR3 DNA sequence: TGTGCCAGCAGCCAAGTAACCGGCAAGGGGAACACTGAAGCTTTCTTT. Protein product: CASSQVTGKGNTEAFF.

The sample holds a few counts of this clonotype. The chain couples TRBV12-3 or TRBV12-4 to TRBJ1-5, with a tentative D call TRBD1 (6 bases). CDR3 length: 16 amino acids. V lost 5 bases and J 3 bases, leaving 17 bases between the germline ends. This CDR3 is CASSPTVGGLNQPQHF. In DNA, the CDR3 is TGTGCCAGCAGTCCCACCGTGGGGGGGCTCAATCAGCCCCAGCATTTT.

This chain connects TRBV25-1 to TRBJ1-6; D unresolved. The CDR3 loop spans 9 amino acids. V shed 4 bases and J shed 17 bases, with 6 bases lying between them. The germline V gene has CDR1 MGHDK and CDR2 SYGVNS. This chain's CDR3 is CASSGTVHF. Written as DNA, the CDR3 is TGTGCCAGCAGTGGGACCGTCCACTTT.

CDR3 in amino acids: CSAAFIRSFPQQGGDTGELFF. CDR3 DNA: TGCAGTGCTGCCTTTATTCGTTCCTTCCCCCAACAGGGTGGCGACACCGGGGAGCTGTTTTTT. The chain recombines TRBV20-1 with TRBJ2-2; a possible D gene is TRBD1 (6 bases). Germline CDR1 DFQATT, CDR2 SNEGSKA (reference sequence). V was pared by 5 bases and J by 3 bases, with 34 bases between. The CDR3 has 21 residues.

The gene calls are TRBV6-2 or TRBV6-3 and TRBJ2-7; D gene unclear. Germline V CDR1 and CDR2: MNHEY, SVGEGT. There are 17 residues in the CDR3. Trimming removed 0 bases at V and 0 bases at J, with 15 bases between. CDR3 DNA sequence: TGTGCCAGCAGTTACTCGTTTCTCGGGCTGAGCTCCTACGAGCAGTACTTC. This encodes CASSYSFLGLSSYEQYF.

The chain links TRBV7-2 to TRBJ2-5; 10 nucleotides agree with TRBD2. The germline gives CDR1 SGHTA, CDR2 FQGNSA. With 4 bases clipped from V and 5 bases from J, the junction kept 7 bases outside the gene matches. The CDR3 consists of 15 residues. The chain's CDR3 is CASSSGTSAWETQYF. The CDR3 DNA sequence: TGTGCCAGCAGCTCAGGGACTAGCGCGTGGGAGACCCAGTACTTC.

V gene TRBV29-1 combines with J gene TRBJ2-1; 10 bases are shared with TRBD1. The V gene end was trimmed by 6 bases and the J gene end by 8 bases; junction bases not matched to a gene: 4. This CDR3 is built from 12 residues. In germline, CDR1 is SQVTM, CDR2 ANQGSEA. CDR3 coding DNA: TGCAGCGTAGACAGGGGGCTGGATGAGCAGTTCTTC. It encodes CSVDRGLDEQFF.

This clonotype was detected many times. In nucleotides, the CDR3 is TGCAGTGCTAGAGAGCTTGACAGGGGAGTGCAAAAAGACAATCAGCCCCAGCATTTT. Translated: CSARELDRGVQKDNQPQHF. The chain recombines TRBV20-1 with TRBJ1-5; 8 bases are a match to TRBD1. Trimming removed 0 bases from V and 3 bases from J; junction bases left unmatched: 16. CDR3 length: 19 residues. CDR1 and CDR2 from the germline V gene are DFQATT and SNEGSKA (reference sequence).

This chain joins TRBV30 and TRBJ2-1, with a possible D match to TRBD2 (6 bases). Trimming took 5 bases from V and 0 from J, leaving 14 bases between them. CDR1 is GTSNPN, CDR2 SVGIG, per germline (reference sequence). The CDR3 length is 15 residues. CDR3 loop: CAWLSSDNSYNEQFF. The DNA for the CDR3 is TGTGCCTGGCTATCTAGCGATAACTCCTACAATGAGCAGTTCTTC.